This T cell receptor beta chain was sequenced for a study of CD8 T cells in ankylosing spondylitis. TCRdb reprocessed the 5' RACE reads with MiXCR, giving one entry per CDR3 protein. The table has roughly 180,000 distinct CDR3 sequences, 9.8% seen once. This clonotype was observed at least ten times. The CDR3 is 13 residues long. V was trimmed by 0 bases and J by 2 bases, leaving 5 bases between them. Germline values: CDR1 SGHVS, CDR2 FQNEAQ. The chain joins TRBV7-8 to TRBJ2-7; D is unclear. The source material was blood, either unsorted or a sorted T cell fraction (not recorded which). The TCR sequence derives from a female donor with ankylosing spondylitis or in good health (not recorded which). The DNA for the CDR3 is TGTGCCAGCAGCTTAGCGGGGACCTACGAGCAGTACTTC. It codes for CASSLAGTYEQYF.